A selection of T cell receptor beta chains follows, all from one sample in a study of human T cells and chemical hapten exposure. TCRdb re-derived calls from the RACE reads in MiXCR, one entry per CDR3 protein. This repertoire shows some 350,000 distinct CDR3 sequences, roughly 6.3% found once; its top ten account for approximately 5.4%. The specimen was whole blood, collected in connection with sensitization to the hapten diphenylcyclopropenone (DPC). The source is a woman aged 18-29 years with alopecia areata. Some clones in this sample may be carry-over from other donors' samples. CDR3s include the opening cysteine and the closing phenylalanine or tryptophan. The D gene is left open where the match is weak. Clone size is shown for a subset of rows, as once, few, many or a class of expanded clone.

>TRBV7-3|.|.|TRBJ1-6
CASSRTHPNSPLHF
TGTGCCAGCAGCCGTACACACCCAAATTCACCCCTCCACTTT
>TRBV14|.|.|TRBJ1-1
CASSQRQKGGIANTEAFF
TGTGCCAGCAGCCAAAGACAGAAAGGGGGGATAGCGAACACTGAAGCTTTCTTT
>TRBV29-1|many|TRBD1|TRBJ1-1
CSVDPQGEGTEAFF
TGCAGCGTCGACCCCCAGGGGGAAGGCACTGAAGCTTTCTTT
>TRBV20-1|many|TRBD1|TRBJ2-7
CSARAGTGVHEQYF
TGCAGTGCTAGGGCCGGGACAGGGGTCCACGAGCAGTACTTC
>TRBV6-6|many|.|TRBJ1-2
CASSLSTLRRNYGYTF
TGTGCCAGCAGTTTATCAACGCTCAGGAGAAACTATGGCTACACCTTC
>TRBV9|.|TRBD1|TRBJ1-5
CASSVEWTGKNQPQHF
TGTGCCAGCAGCGTCGAATGGACAGGGAAGAATCAGCCCCAGCATTTT
>TRBV25-1|few|TRBD1|TRBJ1-4
CASEATRGPSEKLFF
TGTGCCAGCGAAGCGACGAGGGGGCCAAGTGAAAAACTGTTTTTT
>TRBV12-3/TRBV12-4|.|.|TRBJ2-3
CASSQPGHGPDTQYF
TGTGCCAGCAGTCAACCGGGACACGGCCCAGATACGCAGTATTTT
>TRBV10-3|many|.|TRBJ1-2
CAISEGVVQNYGYTF
TGTGCCATCAGTGAAGGTGTCGTACAGAACTATGGCTACACCTTC
>TRBV6-4|many|TRBD1|TRBJ1-2
CASTRTGDRRYGYTF
TGTGCCAGCACCCGGACAGGGGATAGACGCTATGGCTACACCTTC
>TRBV10-3|few|.|TRBJ2-3
CAISPGDGQYF
TGTGCCATCAGTCCGGGTGACGGGCAGTATTTT
>TRBV5-6|.|.|TRBJ2-7
CASSSATATIPYEQYF
TGTGCCAGCAGCTCGGCGACGGCCACGATTCCCTACGAGCAGTACTTC
>TRBV12-5|many|.|TRBJ1-6
CASGLEVNSPLHF
TGTGCTAGTGGTTTGGAGGTCAATTCACCCCTCCACTTT
>TRBV9|few|.|TRBJ2-6
CASGGSPATLSPWANVLTF
TGTGCCAGCGGGGGCAGTCCTGCCACTCTTTCCCCCTGGGCCAACGTCCTGACTTTC
>TRBV7-3|many|TRBD2|TRBJ2-1
CASSQLTSGEQFF
TGTGCCAGCAGCCAATTGACTAGCGGGGAGCAGTTCTTC
>TRBV3-1|.|.|TRBJ2-5
CASKGNSGGETQYF
TGTGCCAGCAAGGGGAATTCAGGCGGAGAGACCCAGTACTTC
>TRBV20-1|.|TRBD1|TRBJ1-1
CSAIDRVNTEAFF
TGCAGTGCAATCGACAGGGTGAACACTGAAGCTTTCTTT
>TRBV14|.|.|TRBJ2-1
CASSQGAWTERNEQFF
TGTGCCAGCAGCCAAGGCGCCTGGACAGAACGCAATGAGCAGTTCTTC
>TRBV5-1|many|.|TRBJ1-6
CASSYSRQSVGSPLHF
TGCGCCAGCAGCTATAGCCGTCAATCTGTCGGTTCACCCCTCCACTTT
>TRBV7-9|few|.|TRBJ2-1
CASSLYRVGGSAYNEQFF
TGTGCCAGCAGCTTATATAGGGTGGGGGGATCAGCCTACAATGAGCAGTTCTTC
>TRBV6-2/TRBV6-3|few|.|TRBJ1-1
CASSYSNGPNTEAFF
TGTGCCAGCAGTTACTCAAACGGACCGAACACTGAAGCTTTCTTT
>TRBV3-1|.|.|TRBJ2-2
CAAQNTGELFF
TGTGCCGCCCAAAACACCGGGGAGCTGTTTTTT
>TRBV12-3/TRBV12-4|.|.|TRBJ2-1
CASSLSLTNEQFF
TGTGCCAGCAGTTTGTCACTTACCAATGAGCAGTTCTTC
>TRBV6-5|many|TRBD1|TRBJ1-1
CASSYTGQGANTEAFF
TGTGCCAGCAGTTATACGGGACAGGGGGCCAACACTGAAGCTTTCTTT
>TRBV29-1|many|TRBD1|TRBJ1-1
CSGWDSSEAFF
TGCAGCGGGTGGGACAGCTCTGAAGCTTTCTTT
>TRBV20-1|.|.|TRBJ1-4
CSARDTTDEKLFF
TGCAGTGCTAGAGATACGACAGATGAAAAACTGTTTTTT
>TRBV6-2/TRBV6-3|many|.|TRBJ1-2
CASRTRLWFDAYGYTF
TGTGCCAGCAGAACCCGACTTTGGTTTGACGCCTATGGCTACACCTTC
>TRBV5-1|few|.|TRBJ2-5
CASSYSGRQETQYF
TGCGCCAGCAGCTACTCGGGGAGACAAGAGACCCAGTACTTC
>TRBV12-3/TRBV12-4|few|.|TRBJ1-5
CASSLTSGQPQHF
TGTGCCAGCAGTTTAACGTCGGGTCAGCCCCAGCATTTT
>TRBV7-2|.|.|TRBJ1-2
CASSLPGHTSYGYTF
TGTGCCAGCAGCCTACCGGGACATACTTCCTATGGCTACACCTTC
>TRBV13|.|TRBD1|TRBJ2-3
CASSLRGQGVDTQYF
TGTGCCAGCAGCTTAAGGGGGCAGGGCGTGGATACGCAGTATTTT
>TRBV19|many|.|TRBJ1-6
CASSGPRSSYNSPLHF
TGTGCCAGTAGTGGACCCAGGAGCTCCTATAATTCACCCCTCCACTTT
>TRBV7-9|few|.|TRBJ1-6
CASSLKGGNSPLHF
TGTGCCAGCAGCTTAAAGGGGGGAAATTCACCCCTCCACTTT
>TRBV4-3|many|.|TRBJ2-7
CASSQEVGPVGEQYF
TGCGCCAGCAGCCAAGAAGTCGGGCCCGTGGGCGAGCAGTACTTC
>TRBV10-3|.|.|TRBJ2-1
CAISRSSYHEQFF
TGTGCCATCAGTCGAAGCTCCTACCATGAGCAGTTCTTC
>TRBV7-2|many|.|TRBJ1-4
CASSLVRTTNEKLFF
TGTGCCAGCAGCTTAGTAAGGACGACTAATGAAAAACTGTTTTTT
>TRBV28|.|TRBD2|TRBJ2-3
CASSSSGGNTDTQYF
TGTGCCAGCAGTTCGAGCGGGGGGAACACAGATACGCAGTATTTT
>TRBV7-9|.|.|TRBJ2-7
CASSFSLTRDEQYF
TGTGCCAGCAGCTTCTCCTTGACTAGGGACGAGCAGTACTTC
>TRBV6-5|many|.|TRBJ1-2
CASSLQGDGFYGYTF
TGTGCCAGCAGTCTACAGGGCGATGGGTTCTATGGCTACACCTTC
>TRBV6-5|many|.|TRBJ1-1
CASSYWAPNTKMNTEAFF
TGTGCCAGCAGTTACTGGGCCCCTAACACGAAAATGAACACTGAAGCTTTCTTT
>TRBV6-5|many|.|TRBJ1-3
CASYPTASGNTIYF
TGTGCCAGCTATCCGACGGCTTCTGGAAACACCATATATTTT
>TRBV10-3|few|.|TRBJ2-2
CAIRVQVSNTGELFF
TGTGCCATCAGGGTACAGGTATCGAACACCGGGGAGCTGTTTTTT
>TRBV7-9|many|TRBD1|TRBJ1-2
CASSQGQGLGYGYTF
TGTGCCAGCAGCCAGGGACAGGGGCTTGGCTATGGCTACACCTTC
>TRBV6-1|few|.|TRBJ1-5
CASSEVRGHSNQPQHF
TGTGCCAGCAGTGAAGTCAGGGGCCATAGCAATCAGCCCCAGCATTTT
>TRBV6-2/TRBV6-3|many|.|TRBJ1-4
CASSSRGDGNEKLFF
TGTGCCAGCAGTTCCCGAGGAGACGGTAATGAAAAACTGTTTTTT
>TRBV9|many|.|TRBJ2-5
CASSVGGRETQYF
TGTGCCAGCAGCGTCGGCGGACGAGAGACCCAGTACTTC